What follows are 21 T cell receptor beta chains derived from one specimen sequenced in a study of T cells in severe cutaneous drug reactions. Carbamazepine had induced Stevens-Johnson syndrome or toxic epidermal necrolysis in the sequenced donors. Bulk and single-cell libraries used iRepertoire multiplex PCR with TCR subtype-specific primers. Following a re-call of the multiplex PCR reads, TCRdb has one entry per CDR3 protein and lacks DNA. The record lists about 3,800 distinct CDR3 sequences, of which the ten most abundant hold more than 65%. Source material: PBMCs. The source is a human donor with Stevens-Johnson syndrome, a severe cutaneous drug reaction.

The rearrangement joins TRBV11-2 to TRBJ2-3; the TRBD2 assignment by TCRdb is unverifiable without DNA. The length of the CDR3 is 15 residues. Germline V lookup: CDR1 SGHAT, CDR2 FQNNGV. The CDR3 sequence is CASSSWTKLGDTQYF.

The chain has TRBV20-1 and TRBJ2-1; absent DNA, TCRdb's TRBD2 call cannot be checked. CDR3 length: 15 residues. The V gene's germline CDR1 is DFQATT and CDR2 SNEGSKA (reference sequence). The CDR3: CSARDVAGVLNEQFF.

Measured by frequency, this clonotype is medium-sized. J is TRBJ2-3 and V is TRBV6-2 or TRBV6-3; TCRdb reports TRBD1, a call that lacks DNA to check it against. Germline V gene lookup returns CDR1 MNHEY and CDR2 SVGEGT. The CDR3 is 15 residues long. CDR3 in amino acids: CATARTGSGADTQYF.

The chain joins TRBV15 to TRBJ2-2; the TCRdb call, TRBD1, lacks DNA for checking. The CDR3 length is 15 residues. Germline assignment: CDR1 LNHNV and CDR2 YYDKDF (reference sequence). The CDR3 reads CATSRDPSGPGELFF.

In terms of frequency, this clonotype is medium-sized. The rearrangement joins TRBV7-6 to TRBJ2-3; TCRdb returns TRBD2, unconfirmable since there is no DNA. The CDR3 spans 14 residues. The germline gives CDR1 SGHVS, CDR2 FNYEAQ. The CDR3: CASSRGLVADTQYF.

Frequency places this clonotype as medium-sized. This chain links TRBV28 with TRBJ2-1. Looked up from germline, CDR1 is MDHEN and CDR2 is SYDVKM. The CDR3 covers 13 residues. The CDR3 spells CASSPTLYNEQFF.

CDR3: CASSQENAYEQYF. The chain links TRBV4-2 to TRBJ2-7. CDR1 and CDR2 from the germline V gene are LGHNA and YNFKEQ. The CDR3 is 13 residues long.

This clonotype is identified as medium-sized from frequency. The chain links TRBV6-1 to TRBJ2-1; without DNA, the TCRdb call of TRBD2 cannot be checked. The germline V gene has CDR1 MNHNS and CDR2 SASEGT. This CDR3 comprises 16 residues. This CDR3 is CASSRSGRQTYNEQFF.

CDR3 protein: CASGEGPDYEQYF. The V and J genes are TRBV5-1 and TRBJ2-7; TCRdb proposes TRBD2, but this gene call is untestable without DNA. Germline loops: CDR1 SGHRS, CDR2 YFSETQ. This CDR3 is built from 13 residues.

The chain links TRBV15 to TRBJ1-1; TCRdb proposes TRBD1, but this gene call is untestable without DNA. The germline gives CDR1 LNHNV, CDR2 YYDKDF (reference sequence). This CDR3 region has 17 residues. The CDR3 spells CATSRDRRYTVNTEAFF.

The chain has TRBV5-4 and TRBJ2-5; TCRdb picks TRBD2, but there is no DNA to check that call. The CDR3 has 15 residues. Germline CDR1 and CDR2: SGHNT and YYREEE (reference sequence). This CDR3 reads CASSSVMGLGETQYF.

This chain uses TRBV5-4 with TRBJ2-7; TCRdb picks TRBD2, but there is no DNA to check that call. This CDR3 has 17 residues. Germline-derived CDR1 and CDR2 are SGHNT and YYREEE (reference sequence). CDR3 residues: CASSLVGTSGKTYEQYF.

This clonotype ranks as medium-sized in terms of frequency. This chain joins TRBV6-1 and TRBJ2-7; TCRdb names TRBD2, which stays unverified in the absence of DNA. This CDR3 has 16 residues. The germline gives CDR1 MNHNS, CDR2 SASEGT. The CDR3 loop is CASSEDWTSGTYEQYF.

The genes are TRBV6-2 or TRBV6-3 and TRBJ2-7; the TRBD1 assignment by TCRdb is unverifiable without DNA. The germline CDR1 and CDR2 sequences are MNHEY and SVGEGT. This CDR3 region has 12 residues. CDR3 sequence: CASAGEGYEQYF.

The chain is built from TRBV6-2 or TRBV6-3 and TRBJ2-7. The V gene's germline CDR1 is MNHEY and CDR2 SVGEGT. The CDR3 extends over 14 amino acids. CDR3 loop: CASSYDDTNYEQYF.

The rearrangement links TRBV4-1 to TRBJ2-7; TCRdb designates TRBD2, a call that cannot be tested without DNA. In germline, CDR1 is MGHRA, CDR2 YSYEKL. The CDR3 has 18 amino acids. This CDR3 is CASSQAILRVKSSYEQYF.

The gene calls are TRBV20-1 and TRBJ1-1; TCRdb outputs TRBD1, but without DNA this stays unchecked. This CDR3 region has 14 residues. Germline V gives CDR1 DFQATT, CDR2 SNEGSKA (reference sequence). The CDR3 here is CSARTGTVNTEAFF.

According to its frequency, this clonotype is medium-sized. The chain uses TRBV2 and TRBJ2-2; TCRdb's D call, TRBD1, is unchecked because there is no DNA. Germline V gives CDR1 SNHLY, CDR2 FYNNEI. The CDR3 has 14 amino acids. The CDR3 sequence: CATKPGTGTGELFF.

Considering frequency, this clonotype is medium-sized. J is TRBJ2-2 and V is TRBV9. Germline V gene data show CDR1 as SGDLS and CDR2 as YYNGEE. CDR3 length: 12 residues. The CDR3 sequence is CASSVGGGELFF.

The V call is TRBV13, the J call TRBJ2-1. The CDR3 extends over 13 amino acids. CDR1 and CDR2 from the germline V gene are PRHDT and FYEKMQ (reference sequence). Here the CDR3 reads CASSLGGFNEQFF.

V usage is TRBV7-9 and J usage is TRBJ1-1. CDR1 is SEHNR and CDR2 is FQNEAQ in the germline V gene (reference sequence). The CDR3 has 18 amino acids. The CDR3 protein is CASSLFLQGRAMNTEAFF.